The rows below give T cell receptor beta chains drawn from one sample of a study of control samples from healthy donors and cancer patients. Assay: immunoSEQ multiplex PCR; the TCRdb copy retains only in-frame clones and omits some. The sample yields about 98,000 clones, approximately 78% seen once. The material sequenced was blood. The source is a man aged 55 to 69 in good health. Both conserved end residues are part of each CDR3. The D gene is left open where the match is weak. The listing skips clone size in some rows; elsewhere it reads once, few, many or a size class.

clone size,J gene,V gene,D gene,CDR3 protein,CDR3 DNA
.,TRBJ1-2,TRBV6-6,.,CASSYSGEPACTF,TGTGCCAGCAGTTACTCCGGGGAGCCGGCTTGCACCTTC
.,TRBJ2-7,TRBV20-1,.,CSANREYEQYF,TGCAGTGCAAACCGGGAATACGAGCAGTACTTC
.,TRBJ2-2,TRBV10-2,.,CASSSQGGGELFF,TGCGCCAGCAGTTCGCAGGGAGGCGGGGAGCTGTTTTTT
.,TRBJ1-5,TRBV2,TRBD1,CASRSGQGADNQPQHF,TGTGCCAGCAGGTCTGGACAGGGAGCGGACAATCAGCCCCAGCATTTT
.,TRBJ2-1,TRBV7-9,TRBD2,CASSLEGGSSYNEQFF,TGTGCCAGCAGCTTAGAAGGCGGGAGCTCCTACAATGAGCAGTTCTTC
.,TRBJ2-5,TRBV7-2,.,CASSFQETQYF,TGTGCCAGCAGCTTCCAAGAGACCCAGTACTTC
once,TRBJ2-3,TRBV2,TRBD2,CASSELAGGPDTQYF,TGTGCCAGCAGTGAACTAGCGGGGGGGCCCGATACGCAGTATTTT
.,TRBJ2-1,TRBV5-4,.,CASSFGAGKGDNEQFF,TGTGCCAGCAGCTTCGGCGCGGGGAAGGGAGACAATGAGCAGTTCTTC
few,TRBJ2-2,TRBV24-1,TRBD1,CATSDPGQGATGELFF,TGTGCCACCAGTGATCCGGGACAGGGGGCAACCGGGGAGCTGTTTTTT
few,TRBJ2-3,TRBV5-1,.,CASSLVWGGDTQYF,TGCGCCAGCAGCTTGGTTTGGGGAGGAGATACGCAGTATTTT
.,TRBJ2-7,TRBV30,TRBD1,CAWRESGGSKQYF,TGTGCCTGGAGGGAGTCAGGGGGAAGCAAGCAGTACTTC